This TCR beta chain was retrieved from a study of blood T cell repertoires in COVID-19. Sequencing was performed with immunoSEQ multiplex PCR; in TCRdb, only in-frame clones are kept and a portion is missing. This table has about 300,000 clones, about 88% appearing once. Germline CDR1 reads MNHEY; CDR2 reads SVGEGT. V lost 2 bases and J 5 bases, leaving 18 bases between the germline ends. The CDR3 has 16 amino acids. The sequence came from a man between 65 and 85 years old with acute or convalescent COVID-19. The chain couples TRBV6-2 or TRBV6-3 to TRBJ2-5, with a tentative D call TRBD2 (6 bases). Sequenced: peripheral blood. The CDR3: CASSYGGLALWETQYF. The CDR3 DNA sequence: TGTGCCAGCAGTTACGGAGGGCTAGCGTTATGGGAGACCCAGTACTTC.